Each of the 20 T cell receptor beta chains below was sequenced from the same sample in a study of OX40 agonist ivuxolimab in advanced cancers. The data were produced by immunoSEQ multiplex PCR, yet TCRdb's version contains in-frame clones alone and is incomplete. Here the sample spans approximately 80,000 clones, 90% being singletons. The material sequenced was CD4+ or CD8+ T cells sorted from blood, taken in a trial of the OX40 agonist ivuxolimab. The receptors were gathered from an adult with an advanced solid tumor such as melanoma, head and neck, liver or kidney cancer.

The CDR3 region is CASSQRSGGANIQYF. In DNA, the CDR3 is TGCGCCAGCAGCCAACGATCGGGGGGCGCAAACATTCAGTACTTC. The chain joins TRBV4-1 to TRBJ2-4; D might be TRBD2 (7 bases). Between the trimmed V and J ends, which lost 2 bases and 6 bases, there was a span of 14 bases. The CDR3 length is 15 residues. The germline CDR1 and CDR2 sequences are MGHRA and YSYEKL.

This rearrangement joins TRBV7-2 to TRBJ1-3; no definite D call. Between the trimmed V and J ends, which lost 5 bases and 0 bases, there was a span of 14 bases. CDR1 and CDR2 (germline): SGHTA, FQGNSA. The CDR3 sequence is 16 residues long. CDR3: CASSHILRSSGNTIYF. In DNA, the CDR3 is TGTGCCAGCAGCCATATATTAAGGAGCTCTGGAAACACCATATATTTT.

The chain uses TRBV28 and TRBJ1-3; no reliable D call. This CDR3 contains 15 residues. Trimming pared 4 bases from V and 3 bases from J, leaving 13 bases between. Germline CDR1 MDHEN, CDR2 SYDVKM. The CDR3 here is CASSSPAGSGNTIYF. CDR3 nucleotide sequence: TGTGCCAGCAGTTCCCCCGCGGGCAGTGGAAACACCATATATTTT. The entire variable domain, with the rest obtained from reference TRBV28 and TRBJ1-3, is as follows: DVKVTQSSRYLVKRTGEKVFLECVQDMDHENMFWYRQDPGLGLRLIYFSYDVKMKEKGDIPEGYSVSREKKERFSLILESASTNQTSMYLCASSSPAGSGNTIYFGEGSWLTVV.

The chain employs TRBV14 and TRBJ2-3; 9 bases align to TRBD2. The germline V gene encodes CDR1 SGHDN and CDR2 FVKESK. This CDR3 region has 16 residues. Germline trimming cut 3 bases from V and 0 bases from J; bases unmatched to any gene: 4. The CDR3 sequence is CASSQLAGISTDTQYF. The CDR3 nucleotides read TGTGCCAGCAGCCAGCTAGCGGGGATAAGCACAGATACGCAGTATTTT. Combining the CDR3 with reference TRBV14 and TRBJ2-3 gives the whole variable domain EAGVTQFPSHSVIEKGQTVTLRCDPISGHDNLYWYRRVMGKEIKFLLHFVKESKQDESGMPNNRFLAERTGGTYSTLKVQPAELEDSGVYFCASSQLAGISTDTQYFGPGTRLTVL.

The gene calls are TRBV6-7 and TRBJ2-5; tentative D call: TRBD1 (7 bases). TRBV6-7 is annotated as an ORF whose role is uncertain. V was shortened by 6 bases and J by 3 bases, with 11 bases between the two germline ends. This CDR3 spans 13 amino acids. CDR3 amino acids: CASRSRGEETQYF. CDR3 nucleotides: TGTGCCAGCAGATCCAGGGGGGAAGAGACCCAGTACTTC.

The V call is TRBV23-1, the J call TRBJ2-1; D remains unclear. TRBV23-1 is classed as an ORF, of uncertain function. The CDR3 consists of 15 residues. V was clipped by 4 bases and J by 0 bases, with 10 bases between them. This CDR3 is CASSPHRYSYNEQFF. CDR3 sequence (DNA): TGCGCCAGCAGTCCCCACAGATACTCCTACAATGAGCAGTTCTTC.

This chain links TRBV6-5 with TRBJ2-1; D might be TRBD1 or TRBD2, each matching 6 bases. The CDR3 length is 16 residues. Germline assignment: CDR1 MNHEY and CDR2 SVGAGI. V lost 4 bases and J lost 6, with 19 bases in between. CDR3 amino acids: CASSSEGGTGLNEQFF. In DNA, the CDR3 is TGTGCCAGCAGTTCCGAAGGGGGGACCGGCCTCAATGAGCAGTTCTTC.

The chain employs TRBV18 and TRBJ2-1; 10 bases map to TRBD2. Germline assignment: CDR1 KGHSH and CDR2 LQKENI. The CDR3 spans 19 residues. The junction had 13 bases not matched to a gene; V was cut back by 5 bases and J by 0 bases. The CDR3 nucleotides read TGTGCCAGCTCAGCTGGCTATAGCGGGGGGTCGAGCTCCTACAATGAGCAGTTCTTC. Translation gives CASSAGYSGGSSSYNEQFF.

The CDR3 nucleotides read TGTGCCAGCAGTCTCAACTACAATGAGCAGTTCTTC. Encoded protein: CASSLNYNEQFF. J is TRBJ2-1 and V is TRBV6-6; D remains ambiguous. Germline V gene lookup returns CDR1 MNHNY and CDR2 SVGAGI (reference sequence). The CDR3 totals 12 residues. V lost 5 bases, J lost 3 bases, and 5 bases lay in between.

This clone was found a few times. V and J are TRBV13 and TRBJ2-2, with D perhaps TRBD2 (6 bases). V lost 3 bases and J lost 7, with 6 bases in between. CDR3 length: 12 residues. CDR1 is PRHDT and CDR2 is FYEKMQ in the germline V gene (reference sequence). This CDR3 is CASSFSGGELFF. The CDR3 DNA follows: TGTGCCAGCAGCTTTAGCGGCGGGGAGCTGTTTTTT.

The chain joins TRBV5-1 to TRBJ1-3, with TRBD1 matching 7 bases. The V and J ends lost 4 bases and 6 bases, in that order; junction bases with no gene match: 4. The CDR3 loop spans 13 amino acids. The germline CDR1 and CDR2 sequences are SGHRS and YFSETQ. The CDR3 DNA follows: TGCGCCAGCAGCACAGGGGTCGAAAACACCATATATTTT. This codes for CASSTGVENTIYF.

This clone appeared a few times. This rearrangement joins TRBV28 to TRBJ1-1; D gene ambiguous. Germline lookup yields CDR1 MDHEN and CDR2 SYDVKM. V was clipped by 7 bases and J by 1 base, with 7 bases between them. The CDR3 covers 12 residues. CDR3 sequence (DNA): TGTGCCAGCACAAAGGAGAACACTGAAGCTTTCTTT. It encodes CASTKENTEAFF.

V and J are TRBV27 and TRBJ1-4; unclear D gene. The CDR3 totals 13 residues. Germline V gene data show CDR1 as MNHEY and CDR2 as SMNVEV (reference sequence). The V end was cut by 8 bases, the J end by 6 bases, with 13 bases between. The CDR3 DNA sequence: TGTGCCAGCCGCGATCGGGGATATGAAAAACTGTTTTTT. It translates to CASRDRGYEKLFF.

The chain recombines TRBV28 with TRBJ2-3; D might be TRBD2 (7 bases). V gave up 6 bases and J gave up 2 bases, with 12 bases separating them. The length of the CDR3 is 14 residues. Germline-derived CDR1 and CDR2 are MDHEN and SYDVKM. The CDR3 here is CASRSGGPTDTQYF. The CDR3 DNA is TGTGCCAGCAGATCGGGGGGCCCCACAGATACGCAGTATTTT.

This chain uses TRBV7-2 with TRBJ1-3, with D unresolved. The germline V gene encodes CDR1 SGHTA and CDR2 FQGNSA. V lost 2 bases and J 4 bases, leaving 3 bases between the germline ends. This CDR3 is built from 12 residues. CDR3 residues: CASSLSGNTIYF. The CDR3 DNA sequence: TGTGCCAGCAGCTTAAGCGGAAACACCATATATTTT.

The genes are TRBV5-1 and TRBJ2-5; unclear D gene. The CDR3 length is 12 residues. V lost 3 bases and J lost 12, with 15 bases in between. Per germline, CDR1 SGHRS and CDR2 YFSETQ. Written as DNA, the CDR3 is TGCGCCAGCAGCTCGAAGCCGGGTCCAGAGTACTTC. As protein: CASSSKPGPEYF.

The count of this clone is one. CDR3 region: CASSLQPGSNQPQHF. DNA for the CDR3: TGCGCCAGCAGCTTGCAGCCAGGCAGCAATCAGCCCCAGCATTTT. The chain employs TRBV5-1 and TRBJ1-5; no clear D gene. This CDR3 region has 15 residues. Germline CDR1 SGHRS, CDR2 YFSETQ. Trimming removed 1 base from V and 1 base from J, with 9 bases in between. The full variable domain, rest sourced from reference TRBV5-1 and TRBJ1-5, is KAGVTQTPRYLIKTRGQQVTLSCSPISGHRSVSWYQQTPGQGLQFLFEYFSETQRNKGNFPGRFSGRQFSNSRSEMNVSTLELGDSALYLCASSLQPGSNQPQHFGDGTRLSIL.

For the CDR3, the DNA is TGTGCCAGCAGCTTAACGGTCCTCTTTAACAATGAGCAGTTCTTC. Residues: CASSLTVLFNNEQFF. The gene calls are TRBV7-3 and TRBJ2-1; D unclear. This CDR3 region has 15 residues. Germline V gives CDR1 SGHTA, CDR2 FQGTGA. The V end lost 0 bases, the J end lost 5 bases, and 11 bases lay between the germline ends.

The chain is built from TRBV6-1 and TRBJ1-4; possible D gene TRBD1, 6 bases. CDR1 is MNHNS and CDR2 is SASEGT in the germline V gene. Deletions cut 5 bases from V and 4 bases from J, with 11 bases between. The CDR3 totals 14 residues. The chain's CDR3 is CASSRGQSNEKLFF. The DNA for the CDR3 is TGTGCCAGCAGTAGAGGACAGAGTAATGAAAAACTGTTTTTT.

The chain links TRBV5-4 to TRBJ2-7; D ambiguous. V was shortened by 4 bases and J by 7 bases, with 18 bases between the two germline ends. Germline lookup yields CDR1 SGHNT and CDR2 YYREEE (reference sequence). There are 14 residues in the CDR3. The CDR3 DNA is TGTGCCAGCAGCGCCGTATCTCGGACGGAAGAGCAGTACGTC. Translation: CASSAVSRTEEQYV.